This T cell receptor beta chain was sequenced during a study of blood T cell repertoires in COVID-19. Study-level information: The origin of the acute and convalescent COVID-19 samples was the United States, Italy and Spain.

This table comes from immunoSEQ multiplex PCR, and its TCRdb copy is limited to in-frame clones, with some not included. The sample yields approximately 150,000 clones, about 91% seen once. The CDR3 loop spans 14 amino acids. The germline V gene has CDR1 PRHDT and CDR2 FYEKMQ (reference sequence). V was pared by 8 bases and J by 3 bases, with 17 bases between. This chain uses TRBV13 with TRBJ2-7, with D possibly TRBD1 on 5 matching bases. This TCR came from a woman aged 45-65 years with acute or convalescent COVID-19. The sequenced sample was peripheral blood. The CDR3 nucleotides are TGTGCCAGCGGGCCCCAGGGTTCTTACTACGAGCAGTACTTC. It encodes CASGPQGSYYEQYF.